This T cell receptor (beta chain) was captured by sequencing in a study of cytomegalovirus exposure and HLA in healthy donors. Study-wide results and limits: Per a later analysis, 16,951 TCR beta sequences showed association with HLA alleles at 0.05 false discovery rate. What was likely a sequencing artifact was a cluster of highly shared sequence variants. Some segments of the V type, notably TRBV6-2 and TRBV6-3, were excluded as indistinguishable.

Germline V lookup: CDR1 MNHEY, CDR2 SVGAGI. This CDR3 has 15 amino acids. V shed 2 bases, J shed 4 bases, and the junction held 2 bases outside the gene matches. Samples came from healthy bone marrow donors. PCR primers comprised 60 Vbeta and 13 Jbeta primers. Sequencing used immunoSEQ multiplex PCR; TCRdb keeps in-frame clones, though not all of them. The data hold under 200,000 clones, with around 74% observed a single time. Worth noting for this clone: The antigen remains unidentified.

The source of this sequence is a female donor in good health and CMV-seronegative. Sequenced input: PBMCs. The J gene is TRBJ2-3, the V gene TRBV6-5, with 11 bases matching TRBD1. The CDR3 nucleotides read TGTGCCAGCAGTTACGGGGGACAGGGGGCAGATACGCAGTATTTT. This sequence encodes CASSYGGQGADTQYF.